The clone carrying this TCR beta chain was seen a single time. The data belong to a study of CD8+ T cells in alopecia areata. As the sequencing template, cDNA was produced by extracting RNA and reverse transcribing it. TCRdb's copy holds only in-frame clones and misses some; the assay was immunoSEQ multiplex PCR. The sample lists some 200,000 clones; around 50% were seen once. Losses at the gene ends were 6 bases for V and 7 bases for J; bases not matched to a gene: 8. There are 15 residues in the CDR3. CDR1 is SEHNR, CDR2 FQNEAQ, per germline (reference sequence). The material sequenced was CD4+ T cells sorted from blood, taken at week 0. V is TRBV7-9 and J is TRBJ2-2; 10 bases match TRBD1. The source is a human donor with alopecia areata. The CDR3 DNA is TGTGCCAGCAGGCCGGACAGGGGGAAAGGCGGGGAGCTGTTTTTT. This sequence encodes CASRPDRGKGGELFF.